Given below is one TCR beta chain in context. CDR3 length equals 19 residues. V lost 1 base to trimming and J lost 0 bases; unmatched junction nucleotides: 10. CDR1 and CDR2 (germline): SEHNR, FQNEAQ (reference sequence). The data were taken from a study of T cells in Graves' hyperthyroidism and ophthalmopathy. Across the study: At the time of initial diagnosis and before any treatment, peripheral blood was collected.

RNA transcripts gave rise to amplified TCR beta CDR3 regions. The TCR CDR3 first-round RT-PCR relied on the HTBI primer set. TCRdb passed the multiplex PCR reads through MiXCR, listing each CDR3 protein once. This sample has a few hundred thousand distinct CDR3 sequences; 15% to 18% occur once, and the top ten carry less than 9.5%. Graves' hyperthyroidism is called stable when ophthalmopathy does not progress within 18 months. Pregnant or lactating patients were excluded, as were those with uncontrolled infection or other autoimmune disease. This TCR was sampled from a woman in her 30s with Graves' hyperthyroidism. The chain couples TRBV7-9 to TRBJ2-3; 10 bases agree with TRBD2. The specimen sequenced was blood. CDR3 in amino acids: CASSLGASGSPLSTDTQYF. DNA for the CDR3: TGTGCCAGCAGCTTAGGAGCTAGCGGGAGCCCACTTAGCACAGATACGCAGTATTTT.